This T cell receptor (beta chain) was sequenced in a study of blood T cell repertoires in COVID-19. Across the whole study: In each case, the material was cDNA or gDNA derived from T cells, B-cell-depleted T cells, or PBMCs.

The CDR3 length is 14 residues. V lost 7 bases to trimming and J lost 6 bases; unmatched junction nucleotides: 9. Germline V lookup: CDR1 SNHLY, CDR2 FYNNEI. In the original processing: Amplified reference gene primers provided the basis for estimating nucleated cell counts. Data came from immunoSEQ multiplex PCR; TCRdb stores just in-frame clones and leaves some out. That table gives V, J and clone size, and the DNA gave D and trimming. The sample shows about 230,000 clones, under 90% of them seen only once. Participants, about 18 to 90 years old, spanned approximately 26 US areas. The study assigned cohorts using participant-reported clinical history.

The TCR comes from a young man who had recovered from COVID-19. The sample was PBMCs or T cells enriched from blood (not recorded which). The chain couples TRBV2 to TRBJ1-5; TRBD1 aligns across 7 bases. The DNA for the CDR3 is TGTGCCAGCAACCAGGGGGGCAGTATTCAGCCCCAGCATTTT. This sequence encodes CASNQGGSIQPQHF. Full variable domain (outside the CDR3, taken from reference TRBV2 and TRBJ1-5): EPEVTQTPSHQVTQMGQEVILRCVPISNHLYFYWYRQILGQKVEFLVSFYNNEISEKSEIFDDQFSVERPDGSNFTLKIRSTKLEDSAMYFCASNQGGSIQPQHFGDGTRLSIL.